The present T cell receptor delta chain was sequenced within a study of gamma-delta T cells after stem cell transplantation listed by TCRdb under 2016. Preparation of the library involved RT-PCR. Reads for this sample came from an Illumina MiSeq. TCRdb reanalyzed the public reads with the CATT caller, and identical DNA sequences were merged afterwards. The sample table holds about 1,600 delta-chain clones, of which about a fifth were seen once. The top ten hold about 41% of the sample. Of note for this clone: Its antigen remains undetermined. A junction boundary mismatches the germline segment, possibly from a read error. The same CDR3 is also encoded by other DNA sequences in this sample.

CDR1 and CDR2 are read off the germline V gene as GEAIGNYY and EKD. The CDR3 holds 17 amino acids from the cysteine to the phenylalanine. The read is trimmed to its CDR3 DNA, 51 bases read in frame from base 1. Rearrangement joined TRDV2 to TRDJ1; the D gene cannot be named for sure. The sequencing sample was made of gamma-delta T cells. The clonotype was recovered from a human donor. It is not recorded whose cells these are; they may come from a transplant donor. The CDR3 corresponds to CACDPISLLRETDKLIF. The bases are TGCGCCTGTGACCCCATCTCTCTTCTTCGCGAGACCGATAAACTCATCTTT.